This T cell receptor (beta chain) was recorded in a study of cytomegalovirus exposure and HLA in healthy donors. Overall study results and limits: Specific recognition of CMV antigens was confirmed in vitro for three chains (all CMV-associated). The finding came from a later analysis; first-cohort TCR clusters tended to co-occur in the roughly 110 validation repertoires. Rarity held for most TCR sequences, but there were some public TCRs that occurred in many donors.

TCRdb's table, derived via immunoSEQ multiplex PCR, lists solely in-frame clones and lacks some. Altogether some 180,000 clones are present, roughly nine tenths being singletons, with the ten largest covering less than 9.5%. There are 16 residues in the CDR3. Germline CDR1 is SGHAT and CDR2 is FQNNGV. The ends lost 5 bases at V and 0 bases at J; junction bases unmatched: 8. Details on this clone: Its antigen is undetermined.

The receptor comes from a man younger than 40 in good health and CMV-seropositive. The chain links TRBV11-2 to TRBJ2-3; 7 nucleotides line up with TRBD2. Input material: PBMCs. CDR3 DNA sequence: TGTGCCAGCAGCCCCTTGCCGGGGGGAAGCACAGATACGCAGTATTTT. Protein: CASSPLPGGSTDTQYF.